This record looks at one T cell receptor (beta chain) sequence and its context. This clonotype was counted at least ten times. It lacks a known antigen. There are no base qualities to consult, and no much larger clone falls within one base. The sequencing machine was an Illumina HiSeq 2000. TCR beta chain libraries were generated by multiplex PCR amplification. The amplified TCR beta chain products were analyzed by high-throughput sequencing. TCRdb reworked the public reads: Q25 trimming with fastp, MiXCR clone assembly, productive beta chains retained. Rows with one shared CDR3 protein collapse into an entry with the most common genes and DNA. This sample is represented by under 250,000 distinct CDR3 sequences; roughly 32% of them were singletons. The ten largest clonotypes hold 1.4% of the sample. The sample belongs to a study of breast tumors, draining lymph nodes, adjacent tissues (TCRdb year 2016). With respect to the entire study: In breast cancer patients, the study compared the TCR beta repertoires of tumor, adjacent nontumor tissue and axillary lymph nodes. In human breast cancer, the study set out to evaluate how tumor, surrounding tissue and draining lymph node repertoires relate to one another and whether T cells may move between these sites.

Lymph node samples came from the axillary draining lymph nodes of breast cancer patients. Overall results and qualifications from the work: Rather than being directly demonstrated, the conclusion that tumor T cells originate in lymph nodes was presented as consistent with a hypothesis. Tumor T-cell repertoires showed less diversity than lymph node repertoires and more diversity than nontumor tissue repertoires, and tumor T-cell repertoires showed preferential V and J gene usage. The data were considered consistent with the idea that most tumor T cells come from the lymph node and then expand in tumor tissue. Tumor and nontumor tissue repertoires were significantly more similar in luminal-like than in basal-like breast cancer.

The receptor comes from a female donor with breast cancer. Some clones in this sample may be carry-over from other donors' samples. The sequenced material came from axillary lymph node tissue.

The DNA sequence is given as TGTGCCAGCAGCTCGGTGGTCGGACGCACAGATACGCAGTATTTT. Its protein product is CASSSVVGRTDTQYF. The chain employs TRBV7-9 and TRBJ2-3, with the D gene not confidently named. CDR1 and CDR2 were assigned from the germline V gene (reference sequence) as SEHNR and FQNEAQ. The CDR3 runs 15 amino acids, cysteine and phenylalanine included. Of the read, only the CDR3 DNA is kept; its 45 bases are in frame from base 1. Trimming takes 4 bases from V and 1 base from J, and the germline ends sit 12 bases apart.